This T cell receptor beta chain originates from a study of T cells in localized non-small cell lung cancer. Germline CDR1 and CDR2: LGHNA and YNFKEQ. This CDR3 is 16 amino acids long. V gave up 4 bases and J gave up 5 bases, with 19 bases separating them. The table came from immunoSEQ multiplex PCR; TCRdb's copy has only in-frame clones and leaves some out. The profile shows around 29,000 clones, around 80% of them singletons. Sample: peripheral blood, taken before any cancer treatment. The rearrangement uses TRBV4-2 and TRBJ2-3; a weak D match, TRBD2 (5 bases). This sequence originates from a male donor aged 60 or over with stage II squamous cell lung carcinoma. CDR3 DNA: TGTGCCAGCAGCCCGCGCGCGGGCCGCGTGGTAGATACGCAGTATTTT. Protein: CASSPRAGRVVDTQYF.